The subject of this entry is one T cell receptor (beta chain). Its antigen is undetermined. These data are taken from a study of cytomegalovirus exposure and HLA in healthy donors. Study as a whole: The early release's HLA-typed donors yielded some 85 million unique TCRs.

The PCR made use of 60 Vbeta and 13 Jbeta primers. TCRdb keeps only in-frame clones here, not all; method: immunoSEQ multiplex PCR. The sample lists some 150,000 clones, 77% seen once, with around 1.6% in the top ten. Germline lookup yields CDR1 MNHNS and CDR2 SASEGT. CDR3 length equals 17 residues. With 3 bases removed from V and 4 bases from J, the gap between germline ends came to 18 bases. The study's findings and limits: It was only CMV serostatus that was available as immune exposure information. Altogether, 160 or so TCR beta chains were recorded as cytomegalovirus-associated.

This sequence joins TRBV6-1 and TRBJ2-2; D is possibly TRBD1 (5 bases). What was sequenced was PBMCs. The TCR was taken from a female donor in good health and CMV-seronegative. CDR3 in amino acids: CASSEARAGPFTGELFF. The CDR3 DNA is TGTGCCAGCAGTGAGGCTAGGGCAGGGCCTTTCACCGGGGAGCTGTTTTTT.